This T cell receptor beta chain was recovered during a study of CD8 T cells in ankylosing spondylitis. The CDR3 is 14 amino acids. V shed 2 bases and J shed 1 base, with 8 bases lying between them. Per the germline V gene, CDR1 is DFQATT and CDR2 is SNEGSKA (reference sequence). Study-level findings and limits: Several highly homologous variants formed a TCR beta motif that appeared characteristic of ankylosing spondylitis blood.

One entry per CDR3 protein, called by TCRdb with MiXCR from the 5' RACE reads. The table records 200,000 to 250,000 distinct CDR3 sequences, roughly a tenth of them present only once. This clonotype has at least ten counts. What it binds is not known. Sequenced material: blood, either unsorted or a sorted T cell fraction (not recorded which). The source is a male donor with ankylosing spondylitis or in good health (not recorded which). V usage is TRBV20-1 and J usage is TRBJ2-2; D remains unclear. In nucleotides, the CDR3 is TGCAGTGCTAGATCGGCAGGGAACACCGGGGAGCTGTTTTTT. Its protein product is CSARSAGNTGELFF.